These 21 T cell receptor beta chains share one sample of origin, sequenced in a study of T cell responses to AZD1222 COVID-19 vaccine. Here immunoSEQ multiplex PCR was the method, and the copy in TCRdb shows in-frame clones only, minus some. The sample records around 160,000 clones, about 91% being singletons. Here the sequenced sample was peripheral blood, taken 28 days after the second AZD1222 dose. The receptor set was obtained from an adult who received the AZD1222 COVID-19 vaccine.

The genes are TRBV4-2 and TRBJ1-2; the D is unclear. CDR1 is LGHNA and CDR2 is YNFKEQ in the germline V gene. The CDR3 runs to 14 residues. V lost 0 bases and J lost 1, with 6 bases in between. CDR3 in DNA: TGTGCCAGCAGCCAAGACAGTTATAACTATGGCTACACCTTC. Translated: CASSQDSYNYGYTF.

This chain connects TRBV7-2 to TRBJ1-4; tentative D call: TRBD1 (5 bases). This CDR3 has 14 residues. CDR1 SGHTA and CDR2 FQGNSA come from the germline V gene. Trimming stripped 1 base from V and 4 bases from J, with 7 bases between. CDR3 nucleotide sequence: TGTGCCAGCAGCTTAGGGGGGAGTAATGAAAAACTGTTTTTT. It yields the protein CASSLGGSNEKLFF.

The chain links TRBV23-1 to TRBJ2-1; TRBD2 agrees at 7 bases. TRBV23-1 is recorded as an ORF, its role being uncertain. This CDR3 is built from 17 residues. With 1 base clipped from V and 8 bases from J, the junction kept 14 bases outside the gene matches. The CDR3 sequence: CASSQLSPLANGDEQFF. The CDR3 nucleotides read TGCGCCAGCAGTCAATTATCGCCACTAGCGAATGGGGATGAGCAGTTCTTC.

The CDR3 reads CASSLYRSPYEQYF. The CDR3 DNA reads as TGTGCCAGCAGCCTCTACAGGAGTCCCTACGAGCAGTACTTC. The V and J genes are TRBV3-1 (or the pseudogene TRBV3-2) and TRBJ2-7, with D maybe TRBD1 (5 bases). The CDR3 length is 14 residues. Germline V gives CDR1 LGHDT, CDR2 YNNKEL (reference sequence). Trimming left V 4 bases short and J 2 bases short, with 12 bases between.

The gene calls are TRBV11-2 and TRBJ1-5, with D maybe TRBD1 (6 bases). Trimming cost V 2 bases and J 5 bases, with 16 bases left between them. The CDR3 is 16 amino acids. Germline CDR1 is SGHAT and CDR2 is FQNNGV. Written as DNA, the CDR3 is TGTGCCAGCAGCTTAATGGCAGGGGACCCCGATCAGCCCCAGCATTTT. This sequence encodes CASSLMAGDPDQPQHF.

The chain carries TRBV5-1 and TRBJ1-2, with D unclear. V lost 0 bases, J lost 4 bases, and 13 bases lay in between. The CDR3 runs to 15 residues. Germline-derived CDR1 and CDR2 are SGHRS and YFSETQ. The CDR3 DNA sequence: TGCGCCAGCAGCTTGGAGGCCGGGAACTTCTATGGCTACACCTTC. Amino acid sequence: CASSLEAGNFYGYTF.

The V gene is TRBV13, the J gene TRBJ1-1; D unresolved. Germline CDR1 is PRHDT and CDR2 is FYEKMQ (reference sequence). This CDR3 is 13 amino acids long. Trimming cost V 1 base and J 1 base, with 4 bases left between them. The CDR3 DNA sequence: TGTGCCAGCAGCTTAGTCAGGAACACTGAAGCTTTCTTT. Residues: CASSLVRNTEAFF.

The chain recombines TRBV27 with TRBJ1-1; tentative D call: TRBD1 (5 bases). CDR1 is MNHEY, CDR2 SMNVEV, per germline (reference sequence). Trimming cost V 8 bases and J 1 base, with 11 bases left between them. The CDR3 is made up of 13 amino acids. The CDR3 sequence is CASRNGGNTEAFF. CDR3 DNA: TGTGCCAGCCGAAACGGGGGGAACACTGAAGCTTTCTTT.

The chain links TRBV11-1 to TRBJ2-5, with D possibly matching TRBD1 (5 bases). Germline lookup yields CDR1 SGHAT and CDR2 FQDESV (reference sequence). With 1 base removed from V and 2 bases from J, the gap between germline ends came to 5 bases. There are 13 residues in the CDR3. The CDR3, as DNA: TGTGCCAGCAGCTTAGGACAGCAAGAGACCCAGTACTTC. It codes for CASSLGQQETQYF.

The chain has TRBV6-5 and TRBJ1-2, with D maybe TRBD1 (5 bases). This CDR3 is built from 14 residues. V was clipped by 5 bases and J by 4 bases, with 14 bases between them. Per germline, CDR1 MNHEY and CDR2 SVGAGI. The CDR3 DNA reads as TGTGCCAGCAGTCTAACGGAGGGGCTCTATGGCTACACCTTC. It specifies CASSLTEGLYGYTF.

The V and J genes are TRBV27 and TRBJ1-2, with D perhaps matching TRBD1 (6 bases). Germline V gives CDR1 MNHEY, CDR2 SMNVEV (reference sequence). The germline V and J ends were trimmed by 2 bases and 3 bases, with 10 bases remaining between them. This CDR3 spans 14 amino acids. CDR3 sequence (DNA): TGTGCCAGCAGTTTAGACAGGAGACACTATGGCTACACCTTC. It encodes CASSLDRRHYGYTF.

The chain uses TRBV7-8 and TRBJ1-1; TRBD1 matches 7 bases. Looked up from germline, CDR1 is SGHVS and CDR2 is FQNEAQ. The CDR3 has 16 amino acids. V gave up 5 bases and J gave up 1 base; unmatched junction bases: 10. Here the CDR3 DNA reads TGTGCCAGCAGCACTGGGACAGCACACTGGAACACTGAAGCTTTCTTT. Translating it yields CASSTGTAHWNTEAFF. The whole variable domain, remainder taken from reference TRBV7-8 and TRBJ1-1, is GAGVSQSPRYKVAKRGQDVALRCDPISGHVSLFWYQQALGQGPEFLTYFQNEAQLDKSGLPSDRFFAERPEGSVSTLKIQRTQQEDSAVYLCASSTGTAHWNTEAFFGQGTRLTVV.

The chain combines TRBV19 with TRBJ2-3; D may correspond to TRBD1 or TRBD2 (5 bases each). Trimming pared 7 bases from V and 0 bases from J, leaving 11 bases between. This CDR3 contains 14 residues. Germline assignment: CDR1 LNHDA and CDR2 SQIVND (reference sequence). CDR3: CASKGSFSTDTQYF. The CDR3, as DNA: TGTGCCAGTAAGGGGAGCTTTAGCACAGATACGCAGTATTTT.

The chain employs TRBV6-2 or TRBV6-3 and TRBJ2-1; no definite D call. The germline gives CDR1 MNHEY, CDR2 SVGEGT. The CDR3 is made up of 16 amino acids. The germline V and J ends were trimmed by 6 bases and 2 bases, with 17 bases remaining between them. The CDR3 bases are TGTGCCAGCAGCCTGGCTGGAGTTCCCCCCTACAATGAGCAGTTCTTC. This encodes CASSLAGVPPYNEQFF.

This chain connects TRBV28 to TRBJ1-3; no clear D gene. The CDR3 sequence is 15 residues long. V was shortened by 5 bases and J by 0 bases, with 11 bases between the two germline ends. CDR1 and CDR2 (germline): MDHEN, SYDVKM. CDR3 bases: TGTGCCAGCAGTCAGGCTCCCCACTCTGGAAACACCATATATTTT. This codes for CASSQAPHSGNTIYF.

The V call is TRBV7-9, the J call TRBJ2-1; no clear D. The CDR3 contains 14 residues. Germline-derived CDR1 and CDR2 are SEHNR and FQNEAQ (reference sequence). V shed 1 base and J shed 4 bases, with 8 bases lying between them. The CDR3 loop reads CASSLVLVYNEQFF. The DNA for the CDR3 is TGTGCCAGCAGCTTAGTTCTGGTTTACAATGAGCAGTTCTTC. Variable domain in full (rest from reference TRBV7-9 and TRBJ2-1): DTGVSQNPRHKITKRGQNVTFRCDPISEHNRLYWYRQTLGQGPEFLTYFQNEAQLEKSRLLSDRFSAERPKGSFSTLEIQRTEQGDSAMYLCASSLVLVYNEQFFGPGTRLTVL.

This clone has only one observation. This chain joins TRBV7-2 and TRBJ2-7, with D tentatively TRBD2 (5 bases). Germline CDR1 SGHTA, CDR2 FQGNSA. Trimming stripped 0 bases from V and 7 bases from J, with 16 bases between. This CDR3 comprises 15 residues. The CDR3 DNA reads TGTGCCAGCAGCTTAGCTTATCGCCCACCGGGGGAGCAGTACTTC. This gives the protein CASSLAYRPPGEQYF.

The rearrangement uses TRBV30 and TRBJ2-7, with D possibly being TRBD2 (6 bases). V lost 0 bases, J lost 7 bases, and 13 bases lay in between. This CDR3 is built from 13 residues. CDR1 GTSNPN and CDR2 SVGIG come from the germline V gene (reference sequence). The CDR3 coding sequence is TGTGCCTGGAGTGTACGCGGGGCGGGGGAGCAGTACTTC. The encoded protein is CAWSVRGAGEQYF. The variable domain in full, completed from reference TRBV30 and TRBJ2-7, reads SQTIHQWPATLVQPVGSPLSLECTVEGTSNPNLYWYRQAAGRGLQLLFYSVGIGQISSEVPQNLSASRPQDRQFILSSKKLLLSDSGFYLCAWSVRGAGEQYFGPGTRLTVT.

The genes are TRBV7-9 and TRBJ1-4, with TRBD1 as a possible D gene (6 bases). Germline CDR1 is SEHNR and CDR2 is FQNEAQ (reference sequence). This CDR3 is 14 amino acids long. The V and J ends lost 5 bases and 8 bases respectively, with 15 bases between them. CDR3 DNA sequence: TGTGCCAGCAGCCTTCGGGAAGGGGGGGAAAAACTGTTTTTT. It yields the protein CASSLREGGEKLFF. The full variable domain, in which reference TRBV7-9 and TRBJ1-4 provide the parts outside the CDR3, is DTGVSQNPRHKITKRGQNVTFRCDPISEHNRLYWYRQTLGQGPEFLTYFQNEAQLEKSRLLSDRFSAERPKGSFSTLEIQRTEQGDSAMYLCASSLREGGEKLFFGSGTQLSVL.

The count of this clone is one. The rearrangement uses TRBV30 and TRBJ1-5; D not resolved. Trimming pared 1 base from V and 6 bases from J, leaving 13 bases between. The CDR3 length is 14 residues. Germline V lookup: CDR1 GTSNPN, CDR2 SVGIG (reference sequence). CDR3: CAWSGSNPTQPQHF. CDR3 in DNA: TGTGCCTGGAGTGGTTCCAATCCTACTCAGCCCCAGCATTTT.

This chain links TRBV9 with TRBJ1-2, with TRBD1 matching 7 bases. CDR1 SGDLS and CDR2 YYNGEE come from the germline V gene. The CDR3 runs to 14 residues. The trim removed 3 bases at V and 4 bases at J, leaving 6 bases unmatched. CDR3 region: CASSGQGTLYGYTF. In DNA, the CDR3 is TGTGCCAGCAGCGGACAGGGAACACTCTATGGCTACACCTTC.